The present T cell receptor (beta chain) was sequenced within a study of blood T cell repertoires in COVID-19. About the study: In each case, the material was cDNA or gDNA derived from T cells, B-cell-depleted T cells, or PBMCs.

The V end lost 6 bases, the J end lost 2 bases, and 8 bases lay between the germline ends. The CDR3 spans 12 residues. CDR1 is MDHEN and CDR2 is SYDVKM in the germline V gene. This clone was found once. In the original analysis: Scientists estimated how many nucleated cells there were by amplifying reference gene primers. Data came from immunoSEQ multiplex PCR; TCRdb stores just in-frame clones and leaves some out. The V and J calls and clone size were taken over from that table, and D and trimming were inferred from the DNA. The sample carries roughly 240,000 clones, roughly 85% recorded once. The source is a man aged 55 to 70 who had recovered from COVID-19. The rearrangement joins TRBV28 to TRBJ2-7, with no clear D. The sample taken for sequencing was peripheral blood. CDR3 amino acids: CASSRVPYEQYF. In DNA form, the CDR3 reads TGTGCCAGCAGCCGCGTCCCCTACGAGCAGTACTTC.